This T cell receptor (beta chain) derives from a study of T-cell reconstitution after alpha-beta-depleted transplantation in children. The library targeted TCRbeta and was prepared with unique molecular identifiers. TCRdb re-called the PCR reads with MiXCR, one entry per CDR3 protein. The sample has hundreds of thousands of distinct CDR3 sequences; about an eighth are singletons. The CDR3 has 16 residues. Trimming took 4 bases from V and 1 from J, leaving 15 bases between them. CDR1 SGHDN and CDR2 FVKESK come from the germline V gene. This clonotype showed up many times. The rearrangement uses TRBV14 and TRBJ2-3; no definite D call. This receptor was taken from a human donor who donated a stem cell graft to a child with Fanconi anemia. Sample: PBMCs, taken from the stem cell graft. The chain's CDR3 is CASSLGRGTGTDTQYF. In nucleotides, the CDR3 is TGTGCCAGCAGCCTAGGTCGAGGTACTGGCACAGATACGCAGTATTTT.